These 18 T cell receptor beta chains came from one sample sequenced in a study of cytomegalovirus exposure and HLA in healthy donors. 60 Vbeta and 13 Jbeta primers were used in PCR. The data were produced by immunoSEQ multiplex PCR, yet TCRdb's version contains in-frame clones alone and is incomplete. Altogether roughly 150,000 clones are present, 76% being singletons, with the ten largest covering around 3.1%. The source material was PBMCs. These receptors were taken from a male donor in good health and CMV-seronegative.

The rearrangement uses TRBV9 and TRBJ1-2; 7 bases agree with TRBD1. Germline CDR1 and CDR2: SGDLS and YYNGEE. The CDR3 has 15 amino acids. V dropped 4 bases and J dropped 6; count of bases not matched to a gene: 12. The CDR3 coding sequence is TGTGCCAGCAGCCCCCTTCGACAGGGATTAGATGGCTACACCTTC. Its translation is CASSPLRQGLDGYTF.

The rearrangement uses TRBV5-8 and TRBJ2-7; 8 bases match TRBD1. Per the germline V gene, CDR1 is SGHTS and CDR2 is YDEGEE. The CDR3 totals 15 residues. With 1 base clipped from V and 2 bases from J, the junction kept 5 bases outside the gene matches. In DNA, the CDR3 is TGTGCCAGCAGCTTGTCCCAGGACAGGGCCTACGAGCAGTACTTC. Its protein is CASSLSQDRAYEQYF.

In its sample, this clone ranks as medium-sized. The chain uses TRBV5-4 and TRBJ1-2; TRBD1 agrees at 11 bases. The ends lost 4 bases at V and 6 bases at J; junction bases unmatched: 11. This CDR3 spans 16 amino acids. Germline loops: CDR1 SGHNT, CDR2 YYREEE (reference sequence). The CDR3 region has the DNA TGTGCCAGCAGCCAGGGACAGGGGGAAGGGCGAGATGGCTACACCTTC. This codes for CASSQGQGEGRDGYTF.

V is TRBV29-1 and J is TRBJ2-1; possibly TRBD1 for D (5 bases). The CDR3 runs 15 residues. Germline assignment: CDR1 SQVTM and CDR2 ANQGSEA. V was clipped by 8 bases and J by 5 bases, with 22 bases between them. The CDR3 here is CSSAILGEYDNEQFF. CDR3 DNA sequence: TGCAGCTCTGCAATCCTAGGGGAATACGACAATGAGCAGTTCTTC.

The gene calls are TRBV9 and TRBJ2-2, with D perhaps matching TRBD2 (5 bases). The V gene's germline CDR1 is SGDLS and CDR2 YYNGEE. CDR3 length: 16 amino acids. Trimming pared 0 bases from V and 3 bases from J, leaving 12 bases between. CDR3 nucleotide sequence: TGTGCCAGCAGCGTAGCCCAGCGGAGATACACCGGGGAGCTGTTTTTT. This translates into CASSVAQRRYTGELFF.

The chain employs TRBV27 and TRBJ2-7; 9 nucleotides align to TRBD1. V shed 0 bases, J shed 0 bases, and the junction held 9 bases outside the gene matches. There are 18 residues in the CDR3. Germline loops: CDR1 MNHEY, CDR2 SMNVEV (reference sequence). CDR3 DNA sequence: TGTGCCAGCAGTTTATCTCCCGGGGACAGGGTCGGCTCCTACGAGCAGTACTTC. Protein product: CASSLSPGDRVGSYEQYF.

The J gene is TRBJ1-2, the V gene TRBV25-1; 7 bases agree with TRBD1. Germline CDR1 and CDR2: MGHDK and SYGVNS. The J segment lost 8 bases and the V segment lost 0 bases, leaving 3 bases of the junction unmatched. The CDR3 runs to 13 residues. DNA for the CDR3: TGTGCCAGCAGTGAATATTCGACAGGGGGCTACACCTTC. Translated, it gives CASSEYSTGGYTF.

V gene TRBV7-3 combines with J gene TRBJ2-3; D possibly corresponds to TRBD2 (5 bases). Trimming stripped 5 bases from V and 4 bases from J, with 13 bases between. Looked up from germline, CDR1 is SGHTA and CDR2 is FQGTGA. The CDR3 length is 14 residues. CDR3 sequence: CASSRRPSPDTQYF. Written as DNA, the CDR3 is TGTGCCAGCAGCCGTAGGCCTAGCCCAGATACGCAGTATTTT.

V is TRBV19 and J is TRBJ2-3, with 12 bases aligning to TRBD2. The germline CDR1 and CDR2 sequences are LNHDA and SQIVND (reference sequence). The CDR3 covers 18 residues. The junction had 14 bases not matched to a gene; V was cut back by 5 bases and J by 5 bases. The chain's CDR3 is CASSASSSGGADVDTQYF. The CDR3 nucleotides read TGTGCCAGTAGTGCTTCTTCTAGCGGGGGGGCCGATGTAGATACGCAGTATTTT. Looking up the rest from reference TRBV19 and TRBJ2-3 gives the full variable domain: DGGITQSPKYLFRKEGQNVTLSCEQNLNHDAMYWYRQDPGQGLRLIYYSQIVNDFQKGDIAEGYSVSREKKESFPLTVTSAQKNPTAFYLCASSASSSGGADVDTQYFGPGTRLTVL.

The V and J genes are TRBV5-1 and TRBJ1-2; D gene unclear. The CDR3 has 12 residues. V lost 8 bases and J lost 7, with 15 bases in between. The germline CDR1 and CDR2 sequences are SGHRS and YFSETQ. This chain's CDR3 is CASSIGLLGYTF. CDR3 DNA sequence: TGCGCCAGTAGCATCGGACTGCTTGGCTACACCTTC.

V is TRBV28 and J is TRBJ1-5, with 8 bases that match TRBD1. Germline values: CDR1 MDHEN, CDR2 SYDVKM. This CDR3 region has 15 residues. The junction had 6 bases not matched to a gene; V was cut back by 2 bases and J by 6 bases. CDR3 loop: CASSLDGQGSQPQHF. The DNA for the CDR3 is TGTGCCAGCAGTTTAGATGGACAGGGATCTCAGCCCCAGCATTTT.

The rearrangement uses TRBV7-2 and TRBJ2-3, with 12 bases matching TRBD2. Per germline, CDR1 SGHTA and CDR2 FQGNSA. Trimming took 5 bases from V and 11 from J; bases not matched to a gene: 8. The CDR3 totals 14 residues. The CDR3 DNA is TGTGCCAGCAGCCTCCGGACTAGCGGGGTGGAGCAGTATTTT. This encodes CASSLRTSGVEQYF.

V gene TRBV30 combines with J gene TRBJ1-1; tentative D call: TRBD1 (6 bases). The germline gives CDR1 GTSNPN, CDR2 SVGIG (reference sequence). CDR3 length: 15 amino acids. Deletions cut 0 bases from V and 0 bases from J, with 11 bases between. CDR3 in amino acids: CAWSVFGGMNTEAFF. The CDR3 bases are TGTGCCTGGAGTGTTTTTGGGGGCATGAACACTGAAGCTTTCTTT.

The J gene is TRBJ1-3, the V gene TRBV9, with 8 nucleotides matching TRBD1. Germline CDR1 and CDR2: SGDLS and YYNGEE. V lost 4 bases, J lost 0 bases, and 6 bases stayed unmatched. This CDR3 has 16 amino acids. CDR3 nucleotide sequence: TGTGCCAGCAGCTCGACAGGGGCCTACTCTGGAAACACCATATATTTT. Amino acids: CASSSTGAYSGNTIYF.

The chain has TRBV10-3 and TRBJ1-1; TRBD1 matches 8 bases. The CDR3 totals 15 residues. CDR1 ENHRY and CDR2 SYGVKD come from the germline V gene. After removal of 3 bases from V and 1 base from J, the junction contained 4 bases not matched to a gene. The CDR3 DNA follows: TGTGCCATCAGTGAAGTCGACAGGGGGAACACTGAAGCTTTCTTT. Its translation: CAISEVDRGNTEAFF.

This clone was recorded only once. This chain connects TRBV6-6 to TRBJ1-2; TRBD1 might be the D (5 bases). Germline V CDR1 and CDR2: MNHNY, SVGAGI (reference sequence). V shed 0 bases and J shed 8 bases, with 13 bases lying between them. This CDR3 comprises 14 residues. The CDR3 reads CASSYSAGPEGYTF. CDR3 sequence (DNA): TGTGCCAGCAGTTACTCGGCAGGGCCCGAGGGCTACACCTTC.

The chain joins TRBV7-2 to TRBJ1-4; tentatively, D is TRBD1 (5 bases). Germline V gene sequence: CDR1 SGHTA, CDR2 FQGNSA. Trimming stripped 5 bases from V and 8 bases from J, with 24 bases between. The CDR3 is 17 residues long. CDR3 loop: CASSKIFRGGSEEKLFF. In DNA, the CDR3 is TGTGCCAGCAGCAAAATCTTCCGCGGGGGAAGTGAGGAAAAACTGTTTTTT.

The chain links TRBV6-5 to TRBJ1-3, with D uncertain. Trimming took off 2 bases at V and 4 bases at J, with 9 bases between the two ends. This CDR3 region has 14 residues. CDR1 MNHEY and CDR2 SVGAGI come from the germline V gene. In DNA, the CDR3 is TGTGCCAGCAGTTACACCGGTTTGGGAAACACCATATATTTT. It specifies CASSYTGLGNTIYF.